Listed below are T cell receptor beta chains from one sample, sequenced in a study of T cells in Graves' hyperthyroidism and ophthalmopathy. In TCRdb, the multiplex PCR reads were re-called with MiXCR into one record per CDR3 protein. Altogether roughly 560,000 distinct CDR3 sequences are present, about 14% being singletons, with the ten largest covering approximately 4.2%. Sequencing input: blood. Every receptor here comes from a woman between 40 and 55 years old with Graves' ophthalmopathy. Both conserved end residues are part of each CDR3. The D gene is left open where the match is weak. Clone size is not always given. Where it is, it says once, few, many or a class for expanded clones.

j_call v_call d_call clone_size cdr3_length cdr3_aa cdr3_nt
TRBJ2-7 TRBV7-9 TRBD1 NA 12 CAGTGATYEQYF TGTGCCGGCACAGGGGCAACCTACGAGCAGTACTTC
TRBJ2-7 TRBV15 NA many 13 CATSRSMEGEQYF TGTGCCACCAGCAGAAGTATGGAGGGCGAGCAGTACTTC
TRBJ1-1 TRBV13 TRBD1 many 16 CASSPLGTGSNTEAFF TGTGCCAGCAGCCCCCTTGGGACAGGGTCGAACACTGAAGCTTTCTTT
TRBJ1-3 TRBV30 NA many 13 CAWTRGAGNTIYF TGTGCCTGGACTAGGGGGGCTGGAAACACCATATATTTT
TRBJ2-7 TRBV19 NA many 15 CASSWAQAGTYEQYF TGTGCCAGTTCGTGGGCCCAGGCGGGTACGTACGAGCAGTACTTC
TRBJ2-5 TRBV12-3/TRBV12-4 TRBD2 many 15 CASSSSGRAVETQYF TGTGCCAGCAGTTCGAGCGGGAGGGCCGTGGAGACCCAGTACTTC
TRBJ1-6 TRBV20-1 NA many 15 CSARRIGQLNSPLHF TGCAGTGCTAGGAGAATCGGACAGCTTAATTCACCCCTCCACTTT
TRBJ2-5 TRBV19 NA few 13 CASRSRAGETQYF TGTGCCAGTAGATCCCGTGCGGGGGAGACCCAGTACTTC
TRBJ2-5 TRBV6-2/TRBV6-3 NA few 14 CASSYLQGGETQYF TGTGCCAGCAGTTACCTGCAGGGTGGAGAGACCCAGTACTTC
TRBJ2-5 TRBV18 NA NA 17 CASSPLPLDRVGETQYF TGTGCCAGCTCACCACTGCCCCTGGACAGAGTGGGGGAGACCCAGTACTTC
TRBJ2-3 TRBV6-2/TRBV6-3 TRBD2 NA 14 CASRVSGSSDTQYF TGTGCCAGCAGAGTGAGCGGGAGCTCAGATACGCAGTATTTT
TRBJ1-1 TRBV10-3 NA many 13 CAISPVTDTEAFF TGTGCCATCAGTCCTGTTACTGACACTGAAGCTTTCTTT
TRBJ2-2 TRBV12-3/TRBV12-4 NA once 14 CASSLLGSIGELFF TGTGCCAGCAGTTTGCTGGGTAGCATCGGGGAGCTGTTTTTT
TRBJ1-1 TRBV28 TRBD1 many 15 CASSEDRAMNTEAFF TGTGCCAGCAGCGAGGACAGGGCCATGAACACTGAAGCTTTCTTT
TRBJ2-7 TRBV27 TRBD1 many 15 CASSSYGQGAYEQYF TGTGCCAGCAGTTCTTACGGACAGGGGGCATACGAGCAGTACTTC
TRBJ1-1 TRBV12-3/TRBV12-4 NA many 16 CASSSTFPGKNTEAFF TGTGCCAGCAGCTCCACCTTCCCGGGGAAGAACACTGAAGCTTTCTTT
TRBJ2-7 TRBV28 NA many 14 CASSFRTATYEQYF TGTGCCAGCAGTTTCCGGACAGCAACCTACGAGCAGTACTTC
TRBJ1-1 TRBV12-3/TRBV12-4 NA many 12 CASSPPGGPAFF TGTGCCAGCAGTCCCCCGGGGGGGCCAGCTTTCTTT
TRBJ1-3 TRBV6-5 NA many 16 CASSYRTVNSGNTIYF TGTGCCAGCAGTTACCGGACAGTTAACTCTGGAAACACCATATATTTT
TRBJ1-1 TRBV28 TRBD1 NA 15 CASSFTGQGNTEAFF TGTGCCAGCAGTTTTACCGGACAGGGGAACACTGAAGCTTTCTTT
TRBJ1-5 TRBV19 NA many 15 CASSTHGYSNQPQHF TGTGCCAGTAGTACTCACGGTTATAGCAATCAGCCCCAGCATTTT
TRBJ2-7 TRBV6-5 NA many 12 CASDDNYYEQYF TGTGCCAGTGATGACAATTACTACGAGCAGTACTTC
TRBJ2-2 TRBV29-1 NA few 14 CSAQGSRNTGELFF TGCAGCGCTCAGGGTAGCAGGAACACCGGGGAGCTGTTTTTT
TRBJ2-7 TRBV6-2/TRBV6-3 TRBD1 many 14 CASRLGQNIYEQYF TGTGCCAGCAGACTGGGACAGAATATCTACGAGCAGTACTTC
TRBJ2-2 TRBV7-9 NA many 14 CASGLGIYTGELFF TGTGCCAGTGGCCTGGGGATTTACACCGGGGAGCTGTTTTTT
TRBJ2-7 TRBV28 NA many 13 CASSLGQFYEQYF TGTGCCAGCAGTTTGGGTCAGTTTTACGAGCAGTACTTC
TRBJ2-6 TRBV5-1 NA many 14 CASSTAPGANVLTF TGCGCCAGCAGTACAGCTCCTGGGGCCAACGTCCTGACTTTC
TRBJ2-5 TRBV19 TRBD1 many 15 CASSTPRTGGETQYF TGTGCCAGTAGTACCCCGCGGACAGGGGGAGAGACCCAGTACTTC
TRBJ2-7 TRBV20-1 NA NA 14 CSAYWGSTPYEQYF TGCAGTGCTTATTGGGGGTCTACACCCTACGAGCAGTACTTC
TRBJ1-3 TRBV20-1 NA many 12 CSARDLGNTIYF TGCAGTGCTAGAGATCTCGGAAACACCATATATTTT
TRBJ1-2 TRBV18 NA NA 15 CASSQEQTANYGYTF TGTGCCAGCTCACAAGAGCAAACGGCGAACTATGGCTACACCTTC
TRBJ2-4 TRBV11-3 NA NA 13 CASSSGPLDIQYF TGTGCCAGCAGCTCGGGACCCCTGGACATTCAGTACTTC
TRBJ2-7 TRBV12-3/TRBV12-4 NA many 13 CASRASDTYEQYF TGTGCCAGCAGAGCTAGCGACACATACGAGCAGTACTTC
TRBJ1-2 TRBV24-1 NA many 16 CATSASTAQGGYGYTF TGTGCCACCTCGGCCTCAACAGCCCAAGGAGGCTATGGCTACACCTTC
TRBJ1-1 TRBV7-2 TRBD1 many 14 CASSLDREVTEAFF TGTGCCAGCAGCCTAGACAGGGAAGTAACTGAAGCTTTCTTT
TRBJ2-5 TRBV6-2/TRBV6-3 TRBD1 many 13 CASSRDRDETQYF TGTGCCAGCAGCCGCGACAGGGATGAGACCCAGTACTTC
TRBJ1-1 TRBV20-1 NA many 14 CSARDAGVRTEAFF TGCAGTGCTAGAGATGCAGGAGTAAGAACTGAAGCTTTCTTT
TRBJ2-7 TRBV28 NA few 15 CASSFFGTSSYEQYF TGTGCCAGCAGTTTTTTTGGGACATCCTCCTACGAGCAGTACTTC
TRBJ2-5 TRBV3-1 NA many 15 CASSQELGAVETQYF TGTGCCAGCAGCCAAGAGTTAGGAGCCGTAGAGACCCAGTACTTC
TRBJ2-7 TRBV12-3/TRBV12-4 TRBD1 many 15 CASSSRTGWRYEQYF TGTGCCAGCAGTTCACGGACAGGGTGGCGCTACGAGCAGTACTTC
TRBJ1-1 TRBV7-9 NA many 13 CASSLVENAEAFF TGTGCCAGCAGCTTAGTAGAGAACGCTGAAGCTTTCTTT
TRBJ2-7 TRBV28 NA many 14 CASRTGTPVFEQYF TGTGCCAGCAGAACCGGGACACCGGTCTTTGAGCAGTACTTC
TRBJ2-5 TRBV7-2 NA NA 14 CASSFLNGQETQYF TGTGCCAGCAGCTTTTTAAATGGCCAAGAGACCCAGTACTTC
TRBJ1-1 TRBV28 NA many 13 CASLGNMNTEAFF TGTGCCAGCCTTGGGAACATGAACACTGAAGCTTTCTTT
TRBJ2-7 TRBV14 TRBD2 many 14 CASSQLLASYEQYF TGTGCCAGCAGCCAACTACTAGCGAGCTACGAGCAGTACTTC